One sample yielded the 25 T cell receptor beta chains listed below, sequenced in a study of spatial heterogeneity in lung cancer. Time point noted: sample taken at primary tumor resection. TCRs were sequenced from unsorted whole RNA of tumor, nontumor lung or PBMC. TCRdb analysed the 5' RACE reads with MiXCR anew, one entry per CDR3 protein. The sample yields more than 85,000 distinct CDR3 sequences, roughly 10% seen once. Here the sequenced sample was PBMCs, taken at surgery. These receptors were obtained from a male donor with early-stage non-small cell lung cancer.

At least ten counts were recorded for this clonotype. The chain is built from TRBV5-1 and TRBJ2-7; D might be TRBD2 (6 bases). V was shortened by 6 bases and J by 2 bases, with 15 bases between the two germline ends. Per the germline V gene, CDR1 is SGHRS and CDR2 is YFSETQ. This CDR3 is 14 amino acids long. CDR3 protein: CASKGGTGPYEQYF. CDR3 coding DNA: TGCGCCAGCAAAGGCGGGACCGGCCCCTACGAGCAGTACTTC.

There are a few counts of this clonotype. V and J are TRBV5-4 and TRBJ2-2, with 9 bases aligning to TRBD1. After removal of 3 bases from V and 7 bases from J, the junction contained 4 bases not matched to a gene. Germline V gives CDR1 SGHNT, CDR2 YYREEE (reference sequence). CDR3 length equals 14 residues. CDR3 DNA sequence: TGTGCCAGCAGCTCTACAGGGGGCGGCGGGGAGCTGTTTTTT. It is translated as CASSSTGGGGELFF.

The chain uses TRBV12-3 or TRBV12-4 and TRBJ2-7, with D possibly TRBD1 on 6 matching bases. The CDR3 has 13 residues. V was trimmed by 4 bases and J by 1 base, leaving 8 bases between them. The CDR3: CASSWTDSYEQYF. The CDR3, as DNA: TGTGCCAGCAGTTGGACAGATTCCTACGAGCAGTACTTC.

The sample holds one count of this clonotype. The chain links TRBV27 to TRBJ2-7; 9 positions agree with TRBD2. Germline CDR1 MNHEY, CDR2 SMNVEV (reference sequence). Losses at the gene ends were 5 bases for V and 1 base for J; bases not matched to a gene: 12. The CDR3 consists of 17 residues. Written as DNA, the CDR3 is TGTGCCAGCAGTCTCATTCGGGCTAGCGGGGCATCCTACGAGCAGTACTTC. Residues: CASSLIRASGASYEQYF.

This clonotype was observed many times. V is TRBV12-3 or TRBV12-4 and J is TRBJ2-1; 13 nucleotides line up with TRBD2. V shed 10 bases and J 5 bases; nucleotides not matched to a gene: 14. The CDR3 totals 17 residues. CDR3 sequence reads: CATTQPRLAGGNNEQFF. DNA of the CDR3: TGTGCCACCACACAACCTCGACTAGCGGGAGGCAACAATGAGCAGTTCTTC.

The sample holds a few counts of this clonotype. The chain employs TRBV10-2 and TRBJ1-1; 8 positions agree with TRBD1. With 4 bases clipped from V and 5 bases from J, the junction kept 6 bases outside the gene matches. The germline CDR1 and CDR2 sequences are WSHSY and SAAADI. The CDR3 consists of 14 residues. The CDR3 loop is CASSADRVGTEAFF. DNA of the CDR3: TGCGCCAGCAGTGCGGACAGGGTTGGTACTGAAGCTTTCTTT.

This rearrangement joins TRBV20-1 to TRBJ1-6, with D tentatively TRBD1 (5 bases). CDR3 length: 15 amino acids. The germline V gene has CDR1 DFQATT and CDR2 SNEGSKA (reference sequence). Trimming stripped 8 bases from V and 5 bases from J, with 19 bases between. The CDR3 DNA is TGCAGTACCCGAGGGGCTTCGGGGAATAATTCACCCCTCCACTTT. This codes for CSTRGASGNNSPLHF.

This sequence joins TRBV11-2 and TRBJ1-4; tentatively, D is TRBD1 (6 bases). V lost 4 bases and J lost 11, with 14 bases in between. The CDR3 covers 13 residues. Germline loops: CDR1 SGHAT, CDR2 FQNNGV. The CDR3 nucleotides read TGTGCCAGCAGCTCAGCGGACAGATCGAAACTGTTTTTT. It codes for CASSSADRSKLFF. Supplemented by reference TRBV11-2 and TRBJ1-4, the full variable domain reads EAGVAQSPRYKIIEKRQSVAFWCNPISGHATLYWYQQILGQGPKLLIQFQNNGVVDDSQLPKDRFSAERLKGVDSTLKIQPAKLEDSAVYLCASSSADRSKLFFGSGTQLSVL.

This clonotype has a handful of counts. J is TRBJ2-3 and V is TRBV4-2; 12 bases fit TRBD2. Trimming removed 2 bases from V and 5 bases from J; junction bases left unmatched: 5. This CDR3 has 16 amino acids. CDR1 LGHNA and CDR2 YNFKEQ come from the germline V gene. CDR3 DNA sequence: TGTGCCAGCAGCCAACGGACTAGCGGGGTCCAAGATACGCAGTATTTT. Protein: CASSQRTSGVQDTQYF.

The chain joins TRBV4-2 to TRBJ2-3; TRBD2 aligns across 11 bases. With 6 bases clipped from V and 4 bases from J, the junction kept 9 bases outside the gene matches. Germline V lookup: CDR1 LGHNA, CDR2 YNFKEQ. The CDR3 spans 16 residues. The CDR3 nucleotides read TGTGCCAGCAGGGCAACTAGCGGGGGCAGGGCAGATACGCAGTATTTT. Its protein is CASRATSGGRADTQYF.

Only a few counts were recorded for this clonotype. CDR3: CASRSGPPNTGELFF. The CDR3 DNA reads as TGCGCCAGCAGGTCGGGACCGCCGAACACCGGGGAGCTGTTTTTT. This chain links TRBV5-1 with TRBJ2-2, with D perhaps TRBD1 or TRBD2 (5 bases each). V was shortened by 5 bases and J by 0 bases, with 11 bases between the two germline ends. The germline V gene encodes CDR1 SGHRS and CDR2 YFSETQ. The CDR3 has 15 amino acids.

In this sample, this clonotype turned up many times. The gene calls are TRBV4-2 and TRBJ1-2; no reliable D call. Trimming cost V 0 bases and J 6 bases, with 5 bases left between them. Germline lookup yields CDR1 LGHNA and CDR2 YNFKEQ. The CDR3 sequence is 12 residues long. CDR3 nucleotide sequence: TGTGCCAGCAGCCAAGATGGGGATGGCTACACCTTC. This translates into CASSQDGDGYTF.

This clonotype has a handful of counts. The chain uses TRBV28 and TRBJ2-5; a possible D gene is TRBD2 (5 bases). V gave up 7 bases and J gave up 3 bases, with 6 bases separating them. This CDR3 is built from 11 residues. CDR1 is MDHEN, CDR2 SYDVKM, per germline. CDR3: CASNGKETQYF. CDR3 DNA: TGTGCCAGCAACGGGAAAGAGACCCAGTACTTC.

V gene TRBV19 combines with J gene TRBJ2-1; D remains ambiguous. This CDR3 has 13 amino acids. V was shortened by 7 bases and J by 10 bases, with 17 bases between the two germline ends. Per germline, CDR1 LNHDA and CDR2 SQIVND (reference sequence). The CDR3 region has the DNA TGTGCCAGTAAGTCCTTAGCTGGTGCGGAGCAGTTCTTC. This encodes CASKSLAGAEQFF.

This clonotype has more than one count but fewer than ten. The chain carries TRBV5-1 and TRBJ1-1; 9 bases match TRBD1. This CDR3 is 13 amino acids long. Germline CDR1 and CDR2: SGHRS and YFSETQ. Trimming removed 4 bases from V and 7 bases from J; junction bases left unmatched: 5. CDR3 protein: CASSQQGAGEAFF. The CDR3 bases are TGCGCCAGCAGCCAACAGGGGGCTGGTGAAGCTTTCTTT.

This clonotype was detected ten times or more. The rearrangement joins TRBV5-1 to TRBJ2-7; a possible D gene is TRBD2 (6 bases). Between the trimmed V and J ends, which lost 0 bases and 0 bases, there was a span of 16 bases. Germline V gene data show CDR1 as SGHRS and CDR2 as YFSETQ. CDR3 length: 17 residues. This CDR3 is CASSLVPGRGLSYEQYF. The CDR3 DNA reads TGCGCCAGCAGCTTGGTTCCGGGAAGGGGACTCTCCTACGAGCAGTACTTC.

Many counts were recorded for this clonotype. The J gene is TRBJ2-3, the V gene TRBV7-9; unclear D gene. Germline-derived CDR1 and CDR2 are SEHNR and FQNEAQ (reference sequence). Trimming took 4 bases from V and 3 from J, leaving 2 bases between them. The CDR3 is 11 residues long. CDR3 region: CASSWTDTQYF. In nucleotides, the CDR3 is TGTGCCAGCAGCTGGACAGATACGCAGTATTTT.

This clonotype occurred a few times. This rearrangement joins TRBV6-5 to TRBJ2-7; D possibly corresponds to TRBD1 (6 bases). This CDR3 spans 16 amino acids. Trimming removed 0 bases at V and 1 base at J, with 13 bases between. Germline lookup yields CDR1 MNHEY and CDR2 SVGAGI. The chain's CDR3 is CASSYSRRDISYEQYF. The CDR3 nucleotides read TGTGCCAGCAGTTACTCCCGTCGGGACATTTCCTACGAGCAGTACTTC.

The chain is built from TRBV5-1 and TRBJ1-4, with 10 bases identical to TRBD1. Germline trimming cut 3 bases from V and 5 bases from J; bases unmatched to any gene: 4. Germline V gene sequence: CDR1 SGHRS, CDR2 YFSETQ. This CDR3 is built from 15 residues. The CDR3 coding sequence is TGCGCCAGCAGCTGGCCGGGACAGGGGAATGAAAAACTGTTTTTT. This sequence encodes CASSWPGQGNEKLFF.

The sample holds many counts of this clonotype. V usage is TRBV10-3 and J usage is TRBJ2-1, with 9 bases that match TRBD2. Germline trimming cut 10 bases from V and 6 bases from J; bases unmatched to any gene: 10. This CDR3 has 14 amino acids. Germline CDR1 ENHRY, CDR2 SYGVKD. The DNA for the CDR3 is TGTGCCACCTTTGGTAGCGGGGGTTCCAATGAGCAGTTCTTC. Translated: CATFGSGGSNEQFF.

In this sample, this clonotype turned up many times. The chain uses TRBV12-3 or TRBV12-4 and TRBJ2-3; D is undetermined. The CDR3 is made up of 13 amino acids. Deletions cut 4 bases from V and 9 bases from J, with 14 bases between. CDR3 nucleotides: TGTGCCAGCAGTTCGGATACCATGCCCACGCAGTATTTT. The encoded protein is CASSSDTMPTQYF.

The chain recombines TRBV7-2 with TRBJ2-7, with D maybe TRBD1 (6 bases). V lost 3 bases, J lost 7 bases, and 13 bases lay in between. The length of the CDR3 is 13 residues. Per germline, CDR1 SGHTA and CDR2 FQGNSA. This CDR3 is CASSFSGVEEQYF. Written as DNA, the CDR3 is TGTGCCAGCAGCTTTTCAGGGGTCGAGGAGCAGTACTTC.

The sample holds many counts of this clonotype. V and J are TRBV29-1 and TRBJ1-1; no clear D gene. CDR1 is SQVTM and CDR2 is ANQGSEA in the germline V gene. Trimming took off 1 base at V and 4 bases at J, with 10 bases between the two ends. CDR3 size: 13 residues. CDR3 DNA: TGCAGCGTTGAAGTTCCAGTCACCACTGAAGCTTTCTTT. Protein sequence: CSVEVPVTTEAFF.

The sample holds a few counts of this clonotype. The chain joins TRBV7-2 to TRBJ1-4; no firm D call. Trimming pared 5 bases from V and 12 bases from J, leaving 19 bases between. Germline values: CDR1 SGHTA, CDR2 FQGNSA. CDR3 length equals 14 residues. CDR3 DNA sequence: TGTGCCAGCAGCGGGAGACGAGACGGGTCGGAACTGTTTTTT. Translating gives CASSGRRDGSELFF. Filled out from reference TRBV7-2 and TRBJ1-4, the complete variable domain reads GAGVSQSPSNKVTEKGKDVELRCDPISGHTALYWYRQSLGQGLEFLIYFQGNSAPDKSGLPSDRFSAERTGGSVSTLTIQRTQQEDSAVYLCASSGRRDGSELFFGSGTQLSVL.

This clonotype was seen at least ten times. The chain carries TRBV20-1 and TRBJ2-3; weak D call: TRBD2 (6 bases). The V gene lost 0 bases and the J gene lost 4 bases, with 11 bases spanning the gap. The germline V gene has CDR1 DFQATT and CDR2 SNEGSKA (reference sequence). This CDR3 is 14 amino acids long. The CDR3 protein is CSARDRRGADTQYF. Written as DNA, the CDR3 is TGCAGTGCTAGAGATAGGAGGGGAGCAGATACGCAGTATTTT.